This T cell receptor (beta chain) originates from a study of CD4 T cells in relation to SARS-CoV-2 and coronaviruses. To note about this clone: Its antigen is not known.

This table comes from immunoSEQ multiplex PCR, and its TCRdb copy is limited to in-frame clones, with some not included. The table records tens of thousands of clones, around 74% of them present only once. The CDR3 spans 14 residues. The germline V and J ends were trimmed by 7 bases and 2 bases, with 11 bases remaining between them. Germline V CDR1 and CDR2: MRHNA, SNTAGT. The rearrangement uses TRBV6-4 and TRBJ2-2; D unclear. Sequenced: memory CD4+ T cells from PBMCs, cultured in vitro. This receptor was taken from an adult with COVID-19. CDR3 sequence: CASTIEANTGELFF. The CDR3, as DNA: TGTGCCAGCACCATAGAGGCCAACACCGGGGAGCTGTTTTTT.